These 10 T cell receptor beta chains came from one sample sequenced in a study of blood T cell repertoires in COVID-19. Sequencing used immunoSEQ multiplex PCR; TCRdb keeps in-frame clones, though not all of them. The profile covers fewer than 70,000 clones, with about 80% appearing a single time and 12% taken by the ten largest. The sample was peripheral blood. The source of these receptors is a human donor in a cohort sampled during active COVID-19.

The chain recombines TRBV9 with TRBJ1-2; D ambiguous. The length of the CDR3 is 15 residues. Germline values: CDR1 SGDLS, CDR2 YYNGEE. V lost 0 bases and J 3 bases, leaving 12 bases between the germline ends. The CDR3 protein is CASSVEAFGDYGYTF. CDR3 DNA sequence: TGTGCCAGCAGCGTAGAAGCATTCGGGGACTATGGCTACACCTTC.

Here the CDR3 DNA reads TGTGCCAGCAGCTCGGACAGGGGGCCTGGAAACACCATATATTTT. Amino acids: CASSSDRGPGNTIYF. The chain employs TRBV7-2 and TRBJ1-3; 11 positions match TRBD1. The V gene end was trimmed by 4 bases and the J gene end by 2 bases; junction bases not matched to a gene: 1. Germline CDR1 reads SGHTA; CDR2 reads FQGNSA. The CDR3 totals 15 residues.

The chain is built from TRBV6-4 and TRBJ2-2; 15 positions match TRBD2. Germline lookup yields CDR1 MRHNA and CDR2 SNTAGT. The CDR3 is 19 amino acids. The J segment lost 0 bases and the V segment lost 2 bases, leaving 4 bases of the junction unmatched. CDR3 sequence (DNA): TGTGCCAGCAGTGACCTAGGACTAGCGGGAGGGCCGAACACCGGGGAGCTGTTTTTT. This translates into CASSDLGLAGGPNTGELFF.

This rearrangement joins TRBV4-2 to TRBJ2-7, with 11 nucleotides matching TRBD2. This CDR3 region has 16 residues. With 0 bases clipped from V and 1 base from J, the junction kept 2 bases outside the gene matches. Looked up from germline, CDR1 is LGHNA and CDR2 is YNFKEQ. CDR3 protein: CASSQELAGGSYEQYF. The CDR3 coding sequence is TGTGCCAGCAGCCAAGAGCTAGCGGGGGGTTCCTACGAGCAGTACTTC.

The V gene is TRBV11-2, the J gene TRBJ1-3; TRBD1 matches at 7 bases. The germline V gene has CDR1 SGHAT and CDR2 FQNNGV. The CDR3 runs to 17 residues. The trim removed 2 bases at V and 0 bases at J, leaving 7 bases unmatched. The CDR3 sequence: CASSLLLTGTSGNTIYF. CDR3 bases: TGTGCCAGCAGCTTACTACTGACAGGGACCTCTGGAAACACCATATATTTT. The full variable domain, with the rest looked up from reference TRBV11-2 and TRBJ1-3, is EAGVAQSPRYKIIEKRQSVAFWCNPISGHATLYWYQQILGQGPKLLIQFQNNGVVDDSQLPKDRFSAERLKGVDSTLKIQPAKLEDSAVYLCASSLLLTGTSGNTIYFGEGSWLTVV.

The chain has TRBV7-9 and TRBJ2-7; 8 bases align to TRBD1. The CDR3 spans 16 residues. Germline V CDR1 and CDR2: SEHNR, FQNEAQ (reference sequence). Trimming took 1 base from V and 0 from J; bases not matched to a gene: 5. CDR3 sequence (DNA): TGTGCCAGCAGCTTAGTCGGACAGGGCCTCTCCTACGAGCAGTACTTC. It specifies CASSLVGQGLSYEQYF. Together with reference TRBV7-9 and TRBJ2-7, the CDR3 gives the full variable domain: DTGVSQNPRHKITKRGQNVTFRCDPISEHNRLYWYRQTLGQGPEFLTYFQNEAQLEKSRLLSDRFSAERPKGSFSTLEIQRTEQGDSAMYLCASSLVGQGLSYEQYFGPGTRLTVT.

The CDR3 DNA is TGTGCCAGCAGCTTTCTCAGCGGGAGGGCCCTCAACGAGCAGTACTTC. Its translation: CASSFLSGRALNEQYF. The chain carries TRBV11-2 and TRBJ2-7, with 10 bases aligning to TRBD2. This CDR3 spans 16 amino acids. Germline-derived CDR1 and CDR2 are SGHAT and FQNNGV. The V segment lost 3 bases and the J segment 5 bases; nucleotides outside the gene matches: 10.

This clone was counted a single time. CDR3 DNA: TGCAGTGCTGTCCGGGAGACCCAGTACTTC. Translation gives CSAVRETQYF. The genes are TRBV20-1 and TRBJ2-5; D is unresolved. This CDR3 comprises 10 residues. Germline values: CDR1 DFQATT, CDR2 SNEGSKA (reference sequence). V shed 5 bases and J shed 5 bases, with 6 bases lying between them.

In nucleotides, the CDR3 is TGCGCCAGCAGCTACCGGACAGGCGCCTCCTACGAGCAGTACTTC. It yields the protein CASSYRTGASYEQYF. The chain carries TRBV4-3 and TRBJ2-7; 7 nucleotides align to TRBD1. The junction had 7 bases not matched to a gene; V was cut back by 5 bases and J by 0 bases. Germline loops: CDR1 LGHNA, CDR2 YSLEER. This CDR3 comprises 15 residues.

V gene TRBV7-2 combines with J gene TRBJ1-4; tentative D call: TRBD1 (6 bases). V lost 5 bases and J 8 bases, leaving 12 bases between the germline ends. CDR1 and CDR2 (germline): SGHTA, FQGNSA. The CDR3 consists of 13 residues. CDR3 sequence: CASSLNRGEKLFF. In DNA, the CDR3 is TGTGCCAGCAGCCTCAATAGGGGGGAAAAACTGTTTTTT.